This T cell receptor beta chain derives from a study of T cells expressing NK-cell markers. The CDR3 sequence is 14 residues long. CDR1 is SNHLY, CDR2 FYNNEI, per germline. After re-calling the 5' RACE reads, TCRdb lists one entry per CDR3 protein, DNA absent. This specimen shows about 160,000 distinct CDR3 sequences; the ten leading clones hold approximately 18%. The chain couples TRBV2 to TRBJ2-2; TCRdb picks TRBD1, but there is no DNA to check that call. Sequenced material: blood T cells: a sorted CD56 or NKG2C T cell subset, CD4+ or CD8+ T cells, or bulk PBMC T cells (not recorded which). This sequence originates from a woman between 18 and 69 years old in good health. CDR3 in amino acids: CASNSGTGVGELFF.